The clone carrying this TCR beta chain was seen ten or more times. What it binds is not known. The data originate from a study of early T cells in non-severe SARS-CoV-2 infection. Study information: Chains were not paired, and sequencing was done on bulk RNA from unsorted whole blood. Findings and limits, study-wide: Reliance on VDJdb matching favored anti-spike CD8 responses; private and CD4 specificities were missed.

CDR1 SGHDT and CDR2 YYEEEE come from the germline V gene. The CDR3 contains 15 residues. The V end was cut by 1 base, the J end by 5 bases, with 15 bases between. Separate cDNA molecules each had unique molecular identifiers attached to them. TCRdb used MiXCR to reprocess the 5' RACE reads, holding one entry per CDR3 protein. The sample carries around 25,000 distinct CDR3 sequences, 4% to 5% recorded once. The clonotype was recovered from an adult who was a healthcare worker with PCR-confirmed SARS-CoV-2 infection or an uninfected control (not recorded which). Source material: whole blood. This chain connects TRBV5-6 to TRBJ2-5; a weak D match, TRBD2 (5 bases). CDR3 region: CASSLTPGNSETQYF. The CDR3 DNA sequence: TGTGCCAGCAGCTTGACACCGGGGAATAGTGAGACCCAGTACTTC.